This T cell receptor beta chain is from a study of blood T cell repertoires in COVID-19. Overall study: Samples taken during acute and convalescent COVID-19 were collected in the United States, Italy and Spain. T cells, B-cell-depleted T cells, or PBMCs provided the cDNA or gDNA that served as material.

Per the original data handling: Reference gene primers were amplified, and this amplification served to estimate nucleated cell counts. Data came from immunoSEQ multiplex PCR; TCRdb stores just in-frame clones and leaves some out. D and trimming come from the DNA, and the V and J calls and clone size come from that table. This sample has more than 300,000 clones, with around 87% found just once. The receptor comes from a woman in her twenties or thirties with COVID-19, enrolled during active disease. Sequencing used peripheral blood.

CDR3: CASISLGAGQPQHF. The CDR3 DNA reads TGTGCCAGCATCTCACTGGGGGCCGGGCAGCCCCAGCATTTT. The chain couples TRBV28 to TRBJ1-5, with D possibly TRBD1 on 6 matching bases. Trimming pared 7 bases from V and 7 bases from J, leaving 17 bases between. Germline lookup yields CDR1 MDHEN and CDR2 SYDVKM. The CDR3 has 14 residues.